These 5 T cell receptor beta chains came from one sample sequenced in a study of siplizumab effects on memory and regulatory T cells (dated by TCRdb to the late 2010s). The receptor library was made with the immunoSEQ multiplex PCR assay. TCRdb re-hosts the immuneACCESS table, in-frame sequences only. Its copies lack some clones; in the studies checked, an unresolved V gene accounts for under half of them, and the cause for the rest is not known. The sample records roughly 92,000 clones, about 94% of which are singletons. The ten largest clones represent roughly 1.3% of the sample. The specimen was non-Treg CD4+ T cells sorted from blood. The intended sense of this specimen's cell subset or site label: FACS-sorted unstimulated CD4+ non-regulatory T cells. The receptor set was obtained from a human donor in good health.

This chain uses TRBV6-5 with TRBJ2-1; D remains ambiguous. Trimming took off 0 bases at V and 4 bases at J, with 10 bases between the two ends. Germline CDR1 is MNHEY and CDR2 is SVGAGI. The CDR3 spans 15 residues. CDR3 bases: TGTGCCAGCAGTTACTCGCAAACAAATTACAATGAGCAGTTCTTC. This encodes CASSYSQTNYNEQFF.

The V call is TRBV6-5, the J call TRBJ2-7, with 8 bases fitting TRBD1. Trimming at V came to 6 bases and at J to 7 bases, leaving 11 bases not matched to a gene. The CDR3 totals 14 residues. Germline CDR1 MNHEY, CDR2 SVGAGI. CDR3 sequence reads: CASRAKRDRLEQYF. CDR3 DNA sequence: TGTGCCAGCAGGGCAAAACGGGACAGGTTAGAGCAGTACTTC.

This chain uses TRBV5-4 with TRBJ1-4; 8 bases agree with TRBD1. CDR3 size: 14 residues. The ends lost 5 bases at V and 6 bases at J; junction bases unmatched: 6. Germline V gene lookup returns CDR1 SGHNT and CDR2 YYREEE (reference sequence). CDR3 region: CASRAGGQDEKLFF. CDR3 DNA: TGTGCCAGCAGAGCTGGGGGACAGGATGAAAAACTGTTTTTT.

The chain carries TRBV5-1 and TRBJ2-1, with 8 bases lining up with TRBD2. This CDR3 region has 18 residues. Germline V CDR1 and CDR2: SGHRS, YFSETQ. The J segment lost 0 bases and the V segment lost 1 base, leaving 9 bases of the junction unmatched. Here the CDR3 DNA reads TGCGCCAGCAGCTTGCCTAGCGGGCGCGTGGCCTCCTACAATGAGCAGTTCTTC. This encodes CASSLPSGRVASYNEQFF.

The gene calls are TRBV2 and TRBJ2-6; perhaps TRBD1 as D (5 bases). The V end lost 6 bases, the J end lost 3 bases, and 6 bases lay between the germline ends. CDR1 and CDR2 from the germline V gene are SNHLY and FYNNEI. CDR3 length: 13 residues. CDR3 region: CASRGDGANVLTF. DNA of the CDR3: TGTGCCAGCAGAGGGGATGGGGCCAACGTCCTGACTTTC.